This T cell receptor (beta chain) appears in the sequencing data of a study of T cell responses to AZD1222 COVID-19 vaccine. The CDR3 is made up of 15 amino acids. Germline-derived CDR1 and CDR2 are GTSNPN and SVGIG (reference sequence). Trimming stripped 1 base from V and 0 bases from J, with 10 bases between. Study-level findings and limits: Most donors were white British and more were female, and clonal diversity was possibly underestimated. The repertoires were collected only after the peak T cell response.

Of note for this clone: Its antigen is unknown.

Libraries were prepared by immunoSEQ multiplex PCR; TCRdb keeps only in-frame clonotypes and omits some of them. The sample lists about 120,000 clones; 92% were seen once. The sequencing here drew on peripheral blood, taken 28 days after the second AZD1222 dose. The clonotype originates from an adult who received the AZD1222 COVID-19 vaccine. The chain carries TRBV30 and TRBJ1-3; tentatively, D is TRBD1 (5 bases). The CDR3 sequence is CAWSEGVLSGNTIYF. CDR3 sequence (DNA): TGTGCCTGGAGTGAAGGGGTCCTCTCTGGAAACACCATATATTTT.